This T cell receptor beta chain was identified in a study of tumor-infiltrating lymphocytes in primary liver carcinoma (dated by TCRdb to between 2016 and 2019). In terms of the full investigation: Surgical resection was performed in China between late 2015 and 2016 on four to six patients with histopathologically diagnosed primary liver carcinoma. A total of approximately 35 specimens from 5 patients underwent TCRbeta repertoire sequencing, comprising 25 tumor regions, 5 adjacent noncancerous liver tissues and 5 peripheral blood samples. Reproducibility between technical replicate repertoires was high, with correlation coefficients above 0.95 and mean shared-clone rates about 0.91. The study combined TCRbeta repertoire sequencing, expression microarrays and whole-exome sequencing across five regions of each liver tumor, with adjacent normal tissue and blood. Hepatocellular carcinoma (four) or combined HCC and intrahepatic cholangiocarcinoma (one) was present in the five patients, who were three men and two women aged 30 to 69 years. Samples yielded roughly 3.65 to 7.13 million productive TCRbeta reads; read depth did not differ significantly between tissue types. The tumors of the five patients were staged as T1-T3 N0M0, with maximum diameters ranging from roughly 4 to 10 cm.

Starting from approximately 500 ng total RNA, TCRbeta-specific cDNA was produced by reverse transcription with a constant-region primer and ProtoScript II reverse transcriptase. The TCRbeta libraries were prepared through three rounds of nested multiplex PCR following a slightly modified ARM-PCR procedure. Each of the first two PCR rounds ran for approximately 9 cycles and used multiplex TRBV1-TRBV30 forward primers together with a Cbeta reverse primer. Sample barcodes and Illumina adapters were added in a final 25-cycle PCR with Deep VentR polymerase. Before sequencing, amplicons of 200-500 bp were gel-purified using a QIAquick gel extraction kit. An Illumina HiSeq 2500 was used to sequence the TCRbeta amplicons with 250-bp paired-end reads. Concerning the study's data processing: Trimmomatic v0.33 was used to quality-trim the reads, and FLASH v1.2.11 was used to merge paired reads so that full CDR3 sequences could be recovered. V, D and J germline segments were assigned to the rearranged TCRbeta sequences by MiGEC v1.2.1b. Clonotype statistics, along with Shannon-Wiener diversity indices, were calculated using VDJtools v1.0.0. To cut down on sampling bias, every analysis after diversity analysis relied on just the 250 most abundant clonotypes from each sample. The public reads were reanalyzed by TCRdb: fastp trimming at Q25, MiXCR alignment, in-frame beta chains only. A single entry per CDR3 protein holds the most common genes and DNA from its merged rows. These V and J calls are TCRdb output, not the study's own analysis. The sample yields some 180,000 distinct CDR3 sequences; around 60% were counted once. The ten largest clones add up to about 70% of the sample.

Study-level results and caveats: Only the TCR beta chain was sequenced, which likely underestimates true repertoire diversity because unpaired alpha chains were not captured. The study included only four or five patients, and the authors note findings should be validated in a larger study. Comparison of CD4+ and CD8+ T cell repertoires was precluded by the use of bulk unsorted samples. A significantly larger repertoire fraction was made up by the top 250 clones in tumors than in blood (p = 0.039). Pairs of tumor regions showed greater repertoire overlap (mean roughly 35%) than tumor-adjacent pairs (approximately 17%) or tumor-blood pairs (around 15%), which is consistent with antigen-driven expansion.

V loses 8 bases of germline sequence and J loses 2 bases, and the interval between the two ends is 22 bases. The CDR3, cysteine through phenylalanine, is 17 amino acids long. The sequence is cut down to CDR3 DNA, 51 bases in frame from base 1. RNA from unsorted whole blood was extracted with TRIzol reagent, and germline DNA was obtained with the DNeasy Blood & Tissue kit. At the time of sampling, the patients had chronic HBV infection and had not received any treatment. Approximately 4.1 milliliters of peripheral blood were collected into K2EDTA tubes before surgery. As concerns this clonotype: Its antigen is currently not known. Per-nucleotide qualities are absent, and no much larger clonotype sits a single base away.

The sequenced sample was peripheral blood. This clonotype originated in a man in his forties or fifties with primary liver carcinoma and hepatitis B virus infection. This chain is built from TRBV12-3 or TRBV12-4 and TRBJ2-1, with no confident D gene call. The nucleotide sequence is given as TGTGCCAGCCCCCCCGGTTCGGGTGCGTTTGCCTACAATGAGCAGTTCTTC. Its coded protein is CASPPGSGAFAYNEQFF.